This T cell receptor beta chain comes out of a study of molecular identifiers for immune sequencing clone quantification. Overall study context: Four portions were sequenced after RNA from about 20,000 or 100,000 naive CD8 cells was split five ways in replicates.

From the PCR reads, TCRdb called clonotypes with MiXCR, one entry per CDR3 protein. In the table there are 300,000 to 400,000 distinct CDR3 sequences, about a fifth of which are singletons. When naive CD8 T cells were sorted, they were gated as CD8+CD4-CCR7+CD45RA+. V was cut by 8 bases and J by 6 bases, with 13 bases left in between. Germline V gives CDR1 MDHEN, CDR2 SYDVKM. The CDR3 contains 13 residues. Sequencing input: naive CD8+ T cells from blood, with Jurkat cell RNA spiked in. The subset was: FACS-sorted CD8+CD4-CCR7+CD45RA+ naive T cells. The clonotype was recovered from a human donor in good health. Some libraries in this study had Jurkat cell RNA spiked in. The V gene is TRBV28, the J gene TRBJ2-2; D is uncertain. CDR3 loop: CASLEEMAGELFF. The CDR3 DNA follows: TGTGCCAGCCTCGAGGAAATGGCCGGGGAGCTGTTTTTT.